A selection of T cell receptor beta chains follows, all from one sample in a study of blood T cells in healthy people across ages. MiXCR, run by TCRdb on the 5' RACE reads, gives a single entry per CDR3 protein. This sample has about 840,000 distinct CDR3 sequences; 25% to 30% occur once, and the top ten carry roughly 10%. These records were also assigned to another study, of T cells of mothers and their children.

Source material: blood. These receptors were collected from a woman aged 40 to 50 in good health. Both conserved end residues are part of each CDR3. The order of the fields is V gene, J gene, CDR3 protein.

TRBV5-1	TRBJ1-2	CASSLVGATETILHGYTF
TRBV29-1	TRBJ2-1	CSVEEGGEQFF
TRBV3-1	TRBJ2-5	CASSRSQGANEQYF
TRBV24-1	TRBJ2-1	CATSDPQGGAYNEQFF
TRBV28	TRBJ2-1	CASIKGGLGYNEQFF
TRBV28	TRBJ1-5	CASSFRQGMSNQPQHF
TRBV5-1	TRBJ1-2	CASSLSDRNGYTF
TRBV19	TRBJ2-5	CASSIASGGQETQYF
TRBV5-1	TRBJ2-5	CASSLQGQNQETQYF
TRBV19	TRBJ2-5	CASSNTGRETQYF
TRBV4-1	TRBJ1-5	CASSQDRARPQHF
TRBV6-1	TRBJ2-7	CASSDGQSYEQYF
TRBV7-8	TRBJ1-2	CASSSQGRHYGYTF
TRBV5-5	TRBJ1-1	CASSLLGLEAFF
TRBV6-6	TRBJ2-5	CASSYFGAAQETQYF
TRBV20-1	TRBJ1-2	CSAINRGSNYGYTF
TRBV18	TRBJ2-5	CASSRRGAQETQYF
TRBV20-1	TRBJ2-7	CSASGRAFYEQYF
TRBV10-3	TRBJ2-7	CAISDRDLAYEQYF
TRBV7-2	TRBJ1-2	CASSLGGEGDYGYTF
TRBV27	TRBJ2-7	CASSHRRAYEQYF
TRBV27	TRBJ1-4	CASSLGTGTINEKLFF
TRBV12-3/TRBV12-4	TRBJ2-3	CASSSGTRVWGDTQYF
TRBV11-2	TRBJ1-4	CASSLVGPNEKLFF
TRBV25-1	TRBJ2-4	CASSVTGAKNIQYF
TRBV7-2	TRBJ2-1	CASSSPPGGGVLNEQFF